This TCR beta chain appears in the sequencing data of a study of blood T cell repertoires in COVID-19. Unmatched junction bases numbered 10, after V lost 2 bases and J lost 5 bases. The V gene's germline CDR1 is SGHDT and CDR2 YYEEEE. This CDR3 spans 17 amino acids. As processed by the authors: For nucleated cells, counts were estimated from reference gene primer amplification. Repertoires were generated with immunoSEQ multiplex PCR, while TCRdb's copy carries only in-frame clones and drops some. D and trimming were read from the DNA, whereas the V and J calls and clone size are those reported in that table. The sample contains more than 300,000 clones, 87% of which appear only once.

The sequenced sample consisted of peripheral blood. The chain uses TRBV5-6 and TRBJ2-2; 9 bases agree with TRBD2. The sequence was obtained from a woman aged 30 to 39 with COVID-19, enrolled during active disease. The CDR3 bases are TGTGCCAGCAGCTTCGGCCTAGCGGGAACCGGAACCGGGGAGCTGTTTTTT. Protein: CASSFGLAGTGTGELFF. The complete variable domain, with remaining parts taken from reference TRBV5-6 and TRBJ2-2, reads DAGVTQSPTHLIKTRGQQVTLRCSPKSGHDTVSWYQQALGQGPQFIFQYYEEEERQRGNFPDRFSGHQFPNYSSELNVNALLLGDSALYLCASSFGLAGTGTGELFFGEGSRLTVL.